This T cell receptor (beta chain) comes out of a study of blood T cell repertoires in COVID-19. Study overall: COVID-19 samples, acute and convalescent, were from the United States, Italy and Spain. PBMCs, B-cell-depleted T cells, or T cells provided the cDNA or gDNA that made up the material.

In the source study's methods: Nucleated cell counts were estimated from reference gene primer amplification. Clones were read by immunoSEQ multiplex PCR, and TCRdb kept only the in-frame ones, dropping some. That table supplies the V and J calls and clone size; D and trimming were determined from the DNA. The sample shows around 200,000 clones, approximately 83% of them seen only once. The CDR3 runs 14 residues. Trimming took off 1 base at V and 5 bases at J, with 9 bases between the two ends. Germline-derived CDR1 and CDR2 are SGHTA and FQGTGA. Sequences were obtained from peripheral blood. This rearrangement joins TRBV7-3 to TRBJ2-1; a weak D match, TRBD1 (6 bases). The origin of this receptor is a man between 60 and 75 years old with acute or convalescent COVID-19. The CDR3 region is CASSLNRDHNEQFF. The CDR3 DNA sequence: TGTGCCAGCAGCTTAAACAGGGATCACAATGAGCAGTTCTTC.